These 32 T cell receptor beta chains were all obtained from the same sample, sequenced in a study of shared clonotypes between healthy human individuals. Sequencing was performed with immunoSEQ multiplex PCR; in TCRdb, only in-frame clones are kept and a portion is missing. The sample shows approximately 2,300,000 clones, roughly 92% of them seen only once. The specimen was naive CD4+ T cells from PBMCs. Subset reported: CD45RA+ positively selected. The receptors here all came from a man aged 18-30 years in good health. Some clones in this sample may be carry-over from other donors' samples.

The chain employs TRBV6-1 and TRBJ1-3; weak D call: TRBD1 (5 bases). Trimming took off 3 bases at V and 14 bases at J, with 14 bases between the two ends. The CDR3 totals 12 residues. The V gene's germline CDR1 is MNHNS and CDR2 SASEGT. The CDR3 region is CASSERVAGLYF. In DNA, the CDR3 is TGTGCCAGCAGTGAGAGGGTGGCAGGGTTATATTTT.

The CDR3 region is CASSLGGSFYEQYF. The CDR3 coding sequence is TGTGCCAGCAGCTTAGGGGGCTCCTTCTACGAGCAGTACTTC. The chain employs TRBV11-3 and TRBJ2-7, with D possibly matching TRBD1 (5 bases). Looked up from germline, CDR1 is SGHNT and CDR2 is YENEEA. This CDR3 has 14 amino acids. Trimming cost V 1 base and J 3 bases, with 10 bases left between them.

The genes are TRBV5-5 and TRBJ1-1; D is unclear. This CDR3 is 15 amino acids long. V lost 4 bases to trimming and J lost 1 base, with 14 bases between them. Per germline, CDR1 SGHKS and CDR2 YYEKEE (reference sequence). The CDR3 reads CASSRLSQSNTEAFF. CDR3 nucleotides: TGTGCCAGCAGCCGCCTCTCCCAGTCGAACACTGAAGCTTTCTTT.

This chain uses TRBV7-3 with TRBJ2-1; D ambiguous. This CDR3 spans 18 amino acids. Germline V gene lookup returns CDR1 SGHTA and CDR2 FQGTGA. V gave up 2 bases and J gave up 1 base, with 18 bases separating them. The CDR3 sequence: CASSLDPRSGPSYNEQFF. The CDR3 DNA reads TGTGCCAGCAGCTTAGACCCCCGGTCCGGGCCGTCCTACAATGAGCAGTTCTTC.

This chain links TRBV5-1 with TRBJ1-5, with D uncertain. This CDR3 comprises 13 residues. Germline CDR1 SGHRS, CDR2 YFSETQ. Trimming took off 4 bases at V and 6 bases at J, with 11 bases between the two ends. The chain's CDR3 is CASSEGSFQPQHF. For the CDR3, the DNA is TGCGCCAGCAGCGAGGGCAGTTTTCAGCCCCAGCATTTT.

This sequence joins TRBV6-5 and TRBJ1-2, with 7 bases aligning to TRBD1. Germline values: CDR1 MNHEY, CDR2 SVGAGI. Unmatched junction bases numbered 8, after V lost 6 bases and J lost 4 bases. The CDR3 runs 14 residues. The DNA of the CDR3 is TGTGCCAGCAGGCCCGGGACAGCCATCTATGGCTACACCTTC. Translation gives CASRPGTAIYGYTF.

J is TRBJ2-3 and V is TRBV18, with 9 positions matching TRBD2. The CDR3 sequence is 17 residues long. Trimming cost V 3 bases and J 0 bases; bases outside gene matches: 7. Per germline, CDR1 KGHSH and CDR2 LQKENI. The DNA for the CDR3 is TGTGCCAGCTCACCGACCTTAGCGGGAGCTAGCACAGATACGCAGTATTTT. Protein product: CASSPTLAGASTDTQYF.

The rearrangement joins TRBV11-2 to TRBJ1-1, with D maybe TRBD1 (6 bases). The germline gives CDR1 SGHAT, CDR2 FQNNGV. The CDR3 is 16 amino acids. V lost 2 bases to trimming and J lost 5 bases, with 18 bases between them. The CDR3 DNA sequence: TGTGCCAGCAGCTTATTCCCTATGGGGGGCGGAACTGAAGCTTTCTTT. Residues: CASSLFPMGGGTEAFF.

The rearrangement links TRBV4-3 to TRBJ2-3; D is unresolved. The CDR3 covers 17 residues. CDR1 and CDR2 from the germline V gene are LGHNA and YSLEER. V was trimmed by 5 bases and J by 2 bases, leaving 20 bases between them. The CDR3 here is CASSSITGFQHTDTQYF. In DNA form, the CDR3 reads TGCGCCAGCAGCAGTATAACCGGCTTTCAGCACACAGATACGCAGTATTTT.

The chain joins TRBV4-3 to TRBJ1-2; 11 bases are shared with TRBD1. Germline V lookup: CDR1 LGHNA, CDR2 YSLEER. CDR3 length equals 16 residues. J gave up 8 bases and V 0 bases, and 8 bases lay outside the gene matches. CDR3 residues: CASSQEAGTGGGGYTF. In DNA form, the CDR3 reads TGCGCCAGCAGCCAAGAAGCCGGGACAGGGGGTGGAGGCTACACCTTC.

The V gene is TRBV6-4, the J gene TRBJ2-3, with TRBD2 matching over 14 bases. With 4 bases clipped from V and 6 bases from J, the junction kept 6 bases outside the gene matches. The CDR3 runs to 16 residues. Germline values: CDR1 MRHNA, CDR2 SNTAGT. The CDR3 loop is CASSVGTSGSLDTQYF. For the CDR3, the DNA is TGTGCCAGCAGTGTAGGGACTAGCGGGAGTTTGGATACGCAGTATTTT.

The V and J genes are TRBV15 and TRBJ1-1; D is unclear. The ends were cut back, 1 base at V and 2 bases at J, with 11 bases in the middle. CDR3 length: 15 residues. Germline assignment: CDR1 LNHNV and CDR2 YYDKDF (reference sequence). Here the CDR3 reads CATSRGGEGNTEAFF. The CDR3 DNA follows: TGTGCCACCAGCAGAGGGGGAGAGGGCAACACTGAAGCTTTCTTT.

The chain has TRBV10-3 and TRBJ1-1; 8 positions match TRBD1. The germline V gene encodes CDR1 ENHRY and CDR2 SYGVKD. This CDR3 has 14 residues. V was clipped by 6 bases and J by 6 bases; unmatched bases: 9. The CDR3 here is CAIRDGQGGSEAFF. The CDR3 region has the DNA TGTGCCATCAGAGACGGACAGGGAGGATCTGAAGCTTTCTTT.

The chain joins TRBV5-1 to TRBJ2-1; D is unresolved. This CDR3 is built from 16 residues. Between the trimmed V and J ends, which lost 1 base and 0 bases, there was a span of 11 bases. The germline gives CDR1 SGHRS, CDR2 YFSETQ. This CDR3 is CASSLLAQSSYNEQFF. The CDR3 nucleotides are TGCGCCAGCAGCTTGCTCGCGCAGAGCTCCTACAATGAGCAGTTCTTC. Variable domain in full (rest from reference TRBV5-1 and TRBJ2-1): KAGVTQTPRYLIKTRGQQVTLSCSPISGHRSVSWYQQTPGQGLQFLFEYFSETQRNKGNFPGRFSGRQFSNSRSEMNVSTLELGDSALYLCASSLLAQSSYNEQFFGPGTRLTVL.

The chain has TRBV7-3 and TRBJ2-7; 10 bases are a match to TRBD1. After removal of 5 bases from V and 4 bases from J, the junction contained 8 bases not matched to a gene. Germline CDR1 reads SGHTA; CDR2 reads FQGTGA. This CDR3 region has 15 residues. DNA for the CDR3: TGTGCCAGCAGCCAAAGCTCGGGACAGGGGTACGAGCAGTACTTC. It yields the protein CASSQSSGQGYEQYF.

The CDR3 DNA reads TGTGCCAGCAGCTTAGAGGGTAGGGGGCTGAACACTGAAGCTTTCTTT. It is translated as CASSLEGRGLNTEAFF. This chain joins TRBV11-2 and TRBJ1-1; TRBD1 matches at 7 bases. This CDR3 has 16 amino acids. Germline CDR1 reads SGHAT; CDR2 reads FQNNGV. Losses at the gene ends were 0 bases for V and 0 bases for J; bases not matched to a gene: 4.

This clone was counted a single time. Written as DNA, the CDR3 is TGTGCCAGCAGCGGCGAAAGAGCGACGAACAGGGGAGGAGAAAAACTGTTTTTT. As protein: CASSGERATNRGGEKLFF. The V gene is TRBV5-8, the J gene TRBJ1-4, with 7 nucleotides matching TRBD1. The CDR3 spans 18 residues. Trimming cost V 4 bases and J 8 bases; bases outside gene matches: 20. The germline V gene encodes CDR1 SGHTS and CDR2 YDEGEE. Full variable domain (outside the CDR3, taken from reference TRBV5-8 and TRBJ1-4): EAGVTQSPTHLIKTRGQQATLRCSPISGHTSVYWYQQALGLGLQFLLWYDEGEERNRGNFPPRFSGRQFPNYSSELNVNALELEDSALYLCASSGERATNRGGEKLFFGSGTQLSVL.

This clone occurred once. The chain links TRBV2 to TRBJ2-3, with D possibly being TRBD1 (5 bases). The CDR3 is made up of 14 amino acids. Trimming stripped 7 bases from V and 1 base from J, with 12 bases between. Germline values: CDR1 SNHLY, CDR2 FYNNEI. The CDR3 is CASISGMGTDTQYF. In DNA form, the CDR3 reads TGTGCCAGCATCTCAGGGATGGGCACAGATACGCAGTATTTT.

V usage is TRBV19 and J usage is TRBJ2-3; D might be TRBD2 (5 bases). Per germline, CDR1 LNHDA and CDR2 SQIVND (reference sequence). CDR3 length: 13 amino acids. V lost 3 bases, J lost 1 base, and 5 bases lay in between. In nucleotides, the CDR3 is TGTGCCAGTAGTATGAGGGGCACAGATACGCAGTATTTT. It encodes CASSMRGTDTQYF.

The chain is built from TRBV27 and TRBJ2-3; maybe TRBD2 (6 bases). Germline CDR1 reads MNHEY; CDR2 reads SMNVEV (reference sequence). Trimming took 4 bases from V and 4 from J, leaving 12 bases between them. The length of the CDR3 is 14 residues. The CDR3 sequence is CASSSRGGADTQYF. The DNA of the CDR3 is TGTGCCAGCAGTTCTAGGGGCGGGGCAGATACGCAGTATTTT.

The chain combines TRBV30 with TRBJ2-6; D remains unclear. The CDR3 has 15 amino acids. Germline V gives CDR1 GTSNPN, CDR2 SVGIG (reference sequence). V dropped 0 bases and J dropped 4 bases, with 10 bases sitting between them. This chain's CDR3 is CAWSVSVYGANVLTF. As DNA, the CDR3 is TGTGCCTGGAGTGTATCGGTCTACGGGGCCAACGTCCTGACTTTC.

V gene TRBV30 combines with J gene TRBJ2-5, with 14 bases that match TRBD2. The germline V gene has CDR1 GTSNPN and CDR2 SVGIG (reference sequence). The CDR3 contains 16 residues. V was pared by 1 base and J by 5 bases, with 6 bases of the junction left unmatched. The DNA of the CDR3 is TGTGCCTGGAGTGCGGGACTAGCGGGAGTAAACGAGACCCAGTACTTC. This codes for CAWSAGLAGVNETQYF. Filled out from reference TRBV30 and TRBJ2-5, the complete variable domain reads SQTIHQWPATLVQPVGSPLSLECTVEGTSNPNLYWYRQAAGRGLQLLFYSVGIGQISSEVPQNLSASRPQDRQFILSSKKLLLSDSGFYLCAWSAGLAGVNETQYFGPGTRLLVL.

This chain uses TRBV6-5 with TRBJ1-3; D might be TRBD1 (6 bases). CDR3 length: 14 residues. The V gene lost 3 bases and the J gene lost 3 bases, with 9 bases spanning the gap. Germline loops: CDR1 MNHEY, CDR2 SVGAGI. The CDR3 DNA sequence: TGTGCCAGCAGTTATGGGGGCAATGGAAACACCATATATTTT. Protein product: CASSYGGNGNTIYF.

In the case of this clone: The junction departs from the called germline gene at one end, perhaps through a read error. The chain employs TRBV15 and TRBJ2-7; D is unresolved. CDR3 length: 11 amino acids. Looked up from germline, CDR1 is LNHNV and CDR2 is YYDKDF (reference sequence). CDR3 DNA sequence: TGTGCCAGCAGCCCCTCCTACGAGCAGTACTTC. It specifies CASSPSYEQYF.

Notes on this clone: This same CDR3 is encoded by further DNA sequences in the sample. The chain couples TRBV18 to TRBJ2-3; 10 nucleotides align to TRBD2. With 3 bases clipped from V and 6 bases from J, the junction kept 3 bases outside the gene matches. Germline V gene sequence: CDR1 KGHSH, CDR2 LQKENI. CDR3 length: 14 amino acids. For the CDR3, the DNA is TGTGCCAGCTCACCCCTAGCGGGAGCGGATACGCAGTATTTT. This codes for CASSPLAGADTQYF.

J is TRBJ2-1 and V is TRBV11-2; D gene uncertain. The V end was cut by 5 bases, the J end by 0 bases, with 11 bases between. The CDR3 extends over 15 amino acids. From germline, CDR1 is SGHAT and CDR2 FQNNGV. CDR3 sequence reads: CASSRLRDSYNEQFF. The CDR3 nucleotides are TGTGCCAGCAGCCGTCTAAGGGACTCCTACAATGAGCAGTTCTTC.

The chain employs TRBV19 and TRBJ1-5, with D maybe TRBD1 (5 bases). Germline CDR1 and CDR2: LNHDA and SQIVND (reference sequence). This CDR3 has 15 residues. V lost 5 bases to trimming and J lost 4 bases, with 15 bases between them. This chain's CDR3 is CASSLLRQLNQPQHF. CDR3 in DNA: TGTGCCAGTAGTTTACTCCGACAGTTAAATCAGCCCCAGCATTTT.

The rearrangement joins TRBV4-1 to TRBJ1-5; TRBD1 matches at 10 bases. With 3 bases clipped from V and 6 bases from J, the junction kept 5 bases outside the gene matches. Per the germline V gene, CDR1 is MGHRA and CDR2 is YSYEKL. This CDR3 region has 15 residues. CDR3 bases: TGCGCCAGCAGCCACCCCGACAGGGGGCCTCAGCCCCAGCATTTT. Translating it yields CASSHPDRGPQPQHF.

CDR3 coding DNA: TGTGCCAGCACGGACGGGACAGGGGCTAATTACGAGCAGTACTTC. Amino acid sequence: CASTDGTGANYEQYF. The chain combines TRBV6-5 with TRBJ2-7; the match to TRBD1 covers 10 bases. This CDR3 spans 15 amino acids. V was pared by 7 bases and J by 4 bases, with 10 bases of the junction left unmatched. Germline CDR1 MNHEY, CDR2 SVGAGI.

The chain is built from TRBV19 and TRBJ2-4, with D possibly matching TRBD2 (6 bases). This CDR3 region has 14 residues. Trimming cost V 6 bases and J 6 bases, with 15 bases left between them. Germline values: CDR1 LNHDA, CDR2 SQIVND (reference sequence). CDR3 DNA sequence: TGTGCCAGTAGCGTTCGTGGCGGGACAAACATTCAGTACTTC. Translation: CASSVRGGTNIQYF.

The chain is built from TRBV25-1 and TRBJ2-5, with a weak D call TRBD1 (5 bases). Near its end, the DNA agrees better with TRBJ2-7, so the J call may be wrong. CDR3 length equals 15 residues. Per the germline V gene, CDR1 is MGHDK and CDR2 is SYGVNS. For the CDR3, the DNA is TGTGCCAGCAGTGAATCTCAGGGTTTGATCTACGAGCAGTACTTC. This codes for CASSESQGLIYEQYF.

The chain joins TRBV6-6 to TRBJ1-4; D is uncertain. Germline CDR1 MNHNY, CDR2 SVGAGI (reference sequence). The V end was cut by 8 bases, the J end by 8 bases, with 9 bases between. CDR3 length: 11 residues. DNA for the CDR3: TGTGCCAGCGCCGGGAGGGAAAAACTGTTTTTT. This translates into CASAGREKLFF.